A single sample is the source of the 3 T cell receptor beta chains below, sequenced in a study of tumor-infiltrating lymphocytes in localized non-small cell lung cancer. Clones were read by immunoSEQ multiplex PCR, and TCRdb kept only the in-frame ones, dropping some. The table records 15,000 to 20,000 clones, roughly 70% of them present only once. The sample was lung tumor tissue. Receptor source: a human donor with non-small cell lung cancer.

The chain links TRBV7-2 to TRBJ2-4, with D unresolved. Germline V CDR1 and CDR2: SGHTA, FQGNSA. Between the trimmed V and J ends, which lost 0 bases and 6 bases, there was a span of 12 bases. The CDR3 loop spans 15 amino acids. CDR3 protein: CASSLALKSRNIQYF. CDR3 bases: TGTGCCAGCAGCTTAGCCCTAAAGTCGAGAAACATTCAGTACTTC.

The chain uses TRBV7-2 and TRBJ1-5; the match to TRBD1 covers 9 bases. In germline, CDR1 is SGHTA, CDR2 FQGNSA. V trimming: 1 base; J trimming: 1 base; junction bases outside the gene matches: 5. The CDR3 extends over 17 amino acids. The CDR3 is CASSLGGQGWSNQPQHF. The CDR3, as DNA: TGTGCCAGCAGCTTAGGGGGACAGGGATGGAGCAATCAGCCCCAGCATTTT.

A single count supports this clone. The rearrangement links TRBV7-8 to TRBJ2-1; TRBD2 aligns across 11 bases. The CDR3 runs to 16 residues. V trimming: 4 bases; J trimming: 4 bases; junction bases outside the gene matches: 6. Germline CDR1 reads SGHVS; CDR2 reads FQNEAQ. The DNA of the CDR3 is TGTGCCAGCAGCTCCGCCGGGACTAGCGGATACAATGAGCAGTTCTTC. This translates into CASSSAGTSGYNEQFF. Together with reference TRBV7-8 and TRBJ2-1, the CDR3 gives the full variable domain: GAGVSQSPRYKVAKRGQDVALRCDPISGHVSLFWYQQALGQGPEFLTYFQNEAQLDKSGLPSDRFFAERPEGSVSTLKIQRTQQEDSAVYLCASSSAGTSGYNEQFFGPGTRLTVL.